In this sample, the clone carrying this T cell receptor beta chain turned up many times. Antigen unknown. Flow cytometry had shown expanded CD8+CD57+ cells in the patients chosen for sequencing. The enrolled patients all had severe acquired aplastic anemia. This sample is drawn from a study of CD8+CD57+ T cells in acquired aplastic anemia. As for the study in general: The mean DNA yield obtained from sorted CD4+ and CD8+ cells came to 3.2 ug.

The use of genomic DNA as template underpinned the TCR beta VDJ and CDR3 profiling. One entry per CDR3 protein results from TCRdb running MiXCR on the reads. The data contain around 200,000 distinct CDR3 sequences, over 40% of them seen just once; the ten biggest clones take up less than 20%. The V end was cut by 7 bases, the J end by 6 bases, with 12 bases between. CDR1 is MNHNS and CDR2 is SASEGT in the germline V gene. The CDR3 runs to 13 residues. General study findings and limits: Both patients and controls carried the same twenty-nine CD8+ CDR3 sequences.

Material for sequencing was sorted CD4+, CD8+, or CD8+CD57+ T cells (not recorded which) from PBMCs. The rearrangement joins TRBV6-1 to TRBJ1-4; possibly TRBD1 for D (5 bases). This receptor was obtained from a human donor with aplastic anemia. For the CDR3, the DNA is TGTGCCAGCAACCTCGGGACTTATGAAAAACTGTTTTTT. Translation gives CASNLGTYEKLFF.